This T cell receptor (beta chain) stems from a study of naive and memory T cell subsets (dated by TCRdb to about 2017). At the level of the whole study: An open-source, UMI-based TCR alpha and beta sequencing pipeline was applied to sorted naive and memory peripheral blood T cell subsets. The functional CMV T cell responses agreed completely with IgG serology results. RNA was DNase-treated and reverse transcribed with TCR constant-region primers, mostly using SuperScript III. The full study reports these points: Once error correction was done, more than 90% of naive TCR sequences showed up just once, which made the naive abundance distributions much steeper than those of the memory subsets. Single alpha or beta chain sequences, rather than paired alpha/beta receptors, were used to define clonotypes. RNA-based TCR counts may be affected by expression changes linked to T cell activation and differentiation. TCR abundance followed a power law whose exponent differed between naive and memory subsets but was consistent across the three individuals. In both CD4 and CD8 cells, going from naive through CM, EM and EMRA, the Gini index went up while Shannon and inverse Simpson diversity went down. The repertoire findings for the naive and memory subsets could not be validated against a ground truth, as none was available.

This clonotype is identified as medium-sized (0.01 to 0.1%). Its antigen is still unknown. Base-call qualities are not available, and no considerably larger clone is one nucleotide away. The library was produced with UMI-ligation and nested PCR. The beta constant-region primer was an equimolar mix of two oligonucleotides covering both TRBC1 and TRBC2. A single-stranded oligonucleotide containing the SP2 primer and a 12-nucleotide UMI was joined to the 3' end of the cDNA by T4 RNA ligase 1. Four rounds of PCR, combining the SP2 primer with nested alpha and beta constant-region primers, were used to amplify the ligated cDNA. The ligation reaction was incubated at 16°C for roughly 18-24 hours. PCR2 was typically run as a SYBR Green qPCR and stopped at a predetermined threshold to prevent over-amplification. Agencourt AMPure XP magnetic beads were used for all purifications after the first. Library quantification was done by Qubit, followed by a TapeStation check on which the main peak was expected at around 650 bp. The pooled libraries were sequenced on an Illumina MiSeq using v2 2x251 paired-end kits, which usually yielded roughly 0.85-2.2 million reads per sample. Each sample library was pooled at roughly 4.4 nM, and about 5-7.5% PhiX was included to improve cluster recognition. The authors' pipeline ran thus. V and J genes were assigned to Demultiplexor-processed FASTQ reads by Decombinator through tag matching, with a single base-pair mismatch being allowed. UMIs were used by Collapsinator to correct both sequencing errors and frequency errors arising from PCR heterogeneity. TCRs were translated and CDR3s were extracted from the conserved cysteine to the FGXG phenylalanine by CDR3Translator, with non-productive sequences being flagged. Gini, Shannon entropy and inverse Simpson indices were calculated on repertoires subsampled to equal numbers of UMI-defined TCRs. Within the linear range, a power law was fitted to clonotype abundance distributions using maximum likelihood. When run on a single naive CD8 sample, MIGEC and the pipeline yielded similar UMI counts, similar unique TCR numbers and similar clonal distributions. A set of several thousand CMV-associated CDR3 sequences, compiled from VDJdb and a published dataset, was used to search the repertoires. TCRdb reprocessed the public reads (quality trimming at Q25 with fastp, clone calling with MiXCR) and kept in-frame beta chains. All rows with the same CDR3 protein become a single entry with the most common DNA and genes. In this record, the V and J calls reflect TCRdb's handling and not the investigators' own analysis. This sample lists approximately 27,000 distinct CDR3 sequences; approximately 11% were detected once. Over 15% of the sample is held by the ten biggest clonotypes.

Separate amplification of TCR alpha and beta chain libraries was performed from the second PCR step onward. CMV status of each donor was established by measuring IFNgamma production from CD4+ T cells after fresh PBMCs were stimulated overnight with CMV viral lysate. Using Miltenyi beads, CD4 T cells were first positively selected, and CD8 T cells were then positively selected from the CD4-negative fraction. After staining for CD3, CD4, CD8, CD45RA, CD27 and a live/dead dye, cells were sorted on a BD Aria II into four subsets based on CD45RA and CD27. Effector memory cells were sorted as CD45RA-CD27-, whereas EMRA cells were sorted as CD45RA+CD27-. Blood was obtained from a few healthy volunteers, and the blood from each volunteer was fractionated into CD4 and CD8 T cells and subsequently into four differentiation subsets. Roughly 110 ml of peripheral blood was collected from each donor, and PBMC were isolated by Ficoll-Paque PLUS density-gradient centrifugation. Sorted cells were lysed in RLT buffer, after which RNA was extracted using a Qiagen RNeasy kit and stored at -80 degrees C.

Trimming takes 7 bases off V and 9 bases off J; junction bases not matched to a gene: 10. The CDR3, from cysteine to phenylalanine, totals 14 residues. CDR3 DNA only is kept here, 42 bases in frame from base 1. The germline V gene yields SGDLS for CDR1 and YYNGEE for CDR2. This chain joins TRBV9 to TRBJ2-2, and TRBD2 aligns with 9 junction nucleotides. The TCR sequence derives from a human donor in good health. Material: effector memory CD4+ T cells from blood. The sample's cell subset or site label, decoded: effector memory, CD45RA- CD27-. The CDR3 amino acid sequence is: CASQTAGGPRELFF. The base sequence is TGTGCCAGCCAGACGGCGGGAGGGCCCCGGGAGCTGTTTTTT.